These 5 T cell receptor beta chains were sequenced from one sample in a study of blood T cell repertoires in COVID-19. Using immunoSEQ multiplex PCR, the repertoire was profiled, and TCRdb retains in-frame clones only, with some absent. The sample has 210,000 or so clones, 70% to 90% seen once. The specimen sequenced was peripheral blood. These receptors all stem from a woman aged 40 to 49 who had recovered from COVID-19.

The chain employs TRBV7-9 and TRBJ2-5; D gene uncertain. The ends were cut back, 5 bases at V and 4 bases at J, with 14 bases in the middle. Germline CDR1 and CDR2: SEHNR and FQNEAQ (reference sequence). This CDR3 contains 14 residues. The CDR3 loop is CASSPGFSVETQYF. DNA for the CDR3: TGTGCCAGCAGCCCCGGGTTTTCGGTAGAGACCCAGTACTTC.

The chain is built from TRBV20-1 and TRBJ1-1, with 7 bases fitting TRBD1. CDR1 and CDR2 from the germline V gene are DFQATT and SNEGSKA (reference sequence). The CDR3 loop spans 10 amino acids. The V gene end was trimmed by 6 bases and the J gene end by 11 bases; junction bases not matched to a gene: 6. The CDR3 sequence is CSAATGSAFF. The CDR3 coding sequence is TGCAGTGCAGCGACAGGGTCGGCTTTCTTT.

This clone was seen a single time. CDR3 loop: CSVDGSGSNEQFF. The CDR3 DNA reads as TGCAGCGTGGACGGTAGCGGGAGTAATGAGCAGTTCTTC. The J gene is TRBJ2-1, the V gene TRBV29-1; 9 bases are a match to TRBD2. With V trimmed by 6 bases and J by 7 bases, 7 bases remained unmatched. The CDR3 is 13 residues long. The V gene's germline CDR1 is SQVTM and CDR2 ANQGSEA.

This clone was found a few times. This rearrangement joins TRBV11-2 to TRBJ2-1, with 7 bases lining up with TRBD2. The CDR3 loop spans 17 amino acids. J was trimmed by 1 base and V by 4 bases; bases with no gene match: 10. Germline V CDR1 and CDR2: SGHAT, FQNNGV. Here the CDR3 reads CASSSPAGAPSYNEQFF. The CDR3 DNA sequence: TGTGCCAGCAGCTCTCCCGCGGGAGCACCTTCCTACAATGAGCAGTTCTTC. The full variable domain, its missing parts supplied by reference TRBV11-2 and TRBJ2-1, is EAGVAQSPRYKIIEKRQSVAFWCNPISGHATLYWYQQILGQGPKLLIQFQNNGVVDDSQLPKDRFSAERLKGVDSTLKIQPAKLEDSAVYLCASSSPAGAPSYNEQFFGPGTRLTVL.

V usage is TRBV6-2 or TRBV6-3 and J usage is TRBJ2-5; 14 bases line up with TRBD2. The germline V gene has CDR1 MNHEY and CDR2 SVGEGT. The trim removed 4 bases at V and 5 bases at J, leaving 3 bases unmatched. The CDR3 totals 15 residues. Here the CDR3 reads CASSSGLAGAETQYF. DNA for the CDR3: TGTGCCAGCAGTTCGGGACTAGCGGGAGCGGAGACCCAGTACTTC.